Each of the 13 T cell receptor beta chains below was sequenced from the same sample in a study of T cells in Graves' hyperthyroidism and ophthalmopathy. Amplification targeted TCR beta CDR3 regions from RNA transcripts. A first-round RT-PCR of the TCR CDR3 used the HTBI primer set. One entry per CDR3 protein, called by TCRdb with MiXCR from the multiplex PCR reads. Counted here are 650,000 to 700,000 distinct CDR3 sequences, 17% occurring once; the ten biggest clones make up 15% to 18%. Material: blood. These receptors all stem from a man aged 45-60 years with Graves' hyperthyroidism.

This clonotype was seen repeatedly, ten times or more. The chain couples TRBV28 to TRBJ2-1, with 8 bases lining up with TRBD2. Germline V gene data show CDR1 as MDHEN and CDR2 as SYDVKM. The CDR3 covers 18 residues. With V trimmed by 3 bases and J by 8 bases, 18 bases remained unmatched. CDR3 residues: CASSLVLSGIAYGYEQFF. DNA of the CDR3: TGTGCCAGCAGTTTGGTACTTAGCGGGATAGCCTACGGTTATGAGCAGTTCTTC. The full variable domain, with the rest looked up from reference TRBV28 and TRBJ2-1, is DVKVTQSSRYLVKRTGEKVFLECVQDMDHENMFWYRQDPGLGLRLIYFSYDVKMKEKGDIPEGYSVSREKKERFSLILESASTNQTSMYLCASSLVLSGIAYGYEQFFGPGTRLTVL.

The chain links TRBV7-2 to TRBJ2-7; D remains ambiguous. Germline V lookup: CDR1 SGHTA, CDR2 FQGNSA. V was cut by 5 bases and J by 2 bases, with 13 bases left in between. This CDR3 contains 14 residues. This CDR3 reads CASSTPGLPYEQYF. CDR3 DNA: TGTGCCAGCAGCACCCCCGGTTTACCCTACGAGCAGTACTTC.

This clonotype was counted a few times. The V call is TRBV6-5, the J call TRBJ1-2; D may be TRBD1 (5 bases). This CDR3 is built from 13 residues. CDR1 and CDR2 (germline): MNHEY, SVGAGI. The V end lost 0 bases, the J end lost 7 bases, and 9 bases lay between the germline ends. This CDR3 is CASSYSSGTGYTF. The CDR3 bases are TGTGCCAGCAGTTACTCGAGTGGGACTGGCTACACCTTC.

Written as DNA, the CDR3 is TGTGCCAGCTCACCGACAGCCGATCAGCCCCAGCATTTT. This encodes CASSPTADQPQHF. The J gene is TRBJ1-5, the V gene TRBV18; perhaps TRBD1 as D (5 bases). Trimming took off 3 bases at V and 5 bases at J, with 8 bases between the two ends. This CDR3 has 13 residues. CDR1 is KGHSH and CDR2 is LQKENI in the germline V gene.

At least ten counts were recorded for this clonotype. This chain connects TRBV29-1 to TRBJ1-2; no definite D call. This CDR3 has 10 residues. V was clipped by 5 bases and J by 4 bases, with 5 bases between them. Germline CDR1 SQVTM, CDR2 ANQGSEA. DNA of the CDR3: TGCAGCGTTTGGGGCTATGGCTACACCTTC. This gives the protein CSVWGYGYTF.

The V and J genes are TRBV14 and TRBJ1-1; D is possibly TRBD1 (5 bases). Germline values: CDR1 SGHDN, CDR2 FVKESK. The CDR3 runs to 16 residues. Trimming pared 0 bases from V and 6 bases from J, leaving 17 bases between. CDR3 nucleotide sequence: TGTGCCAGCAGCCAAGATATCGGGGCAGGGACTGCTGAAGCTTTCTTT. Translation: CASSQDIGAGTAEAFF.

The chain employs TRBV28 and TRBJ1-4, with 10 bases that match TRBD1. Germline V gene sequence: CDR1 MDHEN, CDR2 SYDVKM. The CDR3 has 17 residues. J was trimmed by 7 bases and V by 4 bases; bases with no gene match: 12. The CDR3 DNA is TGTGCCAGCAGTTACCGGCCTGACAGGGGGCTGGGTGAAAAACTGTTTTTT. Translation gives CASSYRPDRGLGEKLFF.

This clonotype has ten or more counts. The rearrangement joins TRBV7-9 to TRBJ1-6; perhaps TRBD1 as D (5 bases). The CDR3 length is 16 residues. CDR1 and CDR2 (germline): SEHNR, FQNEAQ (reference sequence). With 5 bases removed from V and 5 bases from J, the gap between germline ends came to 16 bases. The CDR3 loop is CASSALRQTNNSPLHF. Here the CDR3 DNA reads TGTGCCAGCAGCGCTTTAAGACAGACCAATAATTCACCCCTCCACTTT. Filled out from reference TRBV7-9 and TRBJ1-6, the complete variable domain reads DTGVSQNPRHKITKRGQNVTFRCDPISEHNRLYWYRQTLGQGPEFLTYFQNEAQLEKSRLLSDRFSAERPKGSFSTLEIQRTEQGDSAMYLCASSALRQTNNSPLHFGNGTRLTVT.

This clonotype has at least ten counts. V gene TRBV10-3 combines with J gene TRBJ1-5, with TRBD1 identical over 9 bases. Germline CDR1 reads ENHRY; CDR2 reads SYGVKD. The CDR3 runs to 13 residues. V was clipped by 10 bases and J by 6 bases; unmatched bases: 7. The CDR3 sequence is CATEDRGSQPQHF. As DNA, the CDR3 is TGTGCCACCGAGGACAGGGGCAGTCAGCCCCAGCATTTT.

A few counts support this clonotype. The chain combines TRBV6-1 with TRBJ2-7; D possibly corresponds to TRBD2 (5 bases). The V gene's germline CDR1 is MNHNS and CDR2 SASEGT. V dropped 6 bases and J dropped 6 bases, with 15 bases sitting between them. CDR3 length equals 13 residues. The CDR3 spells CASRLGERLEQYF. The CDR3 DNA reads as TGTGCCAGCAGACTAGGAGAGAGGCTCGAGCAGTACTTC.

V is TRBV4-1 and J is TRBJ2-1, with D unclear. The germline V gene encodes CDR1 MGHRA and CDR2 YSYEKL. This CDR3 comprises 15 residues. Between the trimmed V and J ends, which lost 0 bases and 4 bases, there was a span of 10 bases. The CDR3 bases are TGCGCCAGCAGCCAAGATTGGTCTTATTACAATGAGCAGTTCTTC. Protein sequence: CASSQDWSYYNEQFF.

This clonotype showed up just a few times. The chain carries TRBV30 and TRBJ2-6, with 16 nucleotides matching TRBD2. Germline trimming cut 2 bases from V and 1 base from J; bases unmatched to any gene: 11. Germline V gene sequence: CDR1 GTSNPN, CDR2 SVGIG (reference sequence). The CDR3 covers 21 residues. The CDR3 DNA is TGTGCCTGGAGTTCCTACTGGGGACTAGCGGGAGGGAGTTCTGGGGCCAACGTCCTGACTTTC. Amino acids: CAWSSYWGLAGGSSGANVLTF.

This clonotype was counted at least ten times. The rearrangement joins TRBV2 to TRBJ2-1; the D gene is possibly TRBD2 (6 bases). V was trimmed by 3 bases and J by 5 bases, leaving 17 bases between them. Germline-derived CDR1 and CDR2 are SNHLY and FYNNEI. The CDR3 spans 16 residues. The CDR3 region is CASSEIRRLGDNEQFF. The CDR3 DNA follows: TGTGCCAGCAGTGAGATAAGGCGACTAGGAGACAATGAGCAGTTCTTC.